This TCR beta chain was sequenced during a study of vaccination effects on CD4 cells after COVID-19. Repertoires were generated with immunoSEQ multiplex PCR, while TCRdb's copy carries only in-frame clones and drops some. The table includes 20,000 to 25,000 clones, 60% to 80% detected once. This clone has only a few counts. Its matching antigen is unknown. The CDR3 has 12 amino acids. Looked up from germline, CDR1 is SGHVS and CDR2 is FQNEAQ. With 5 bases removed from V and 4 bases from J, the gap between germline ends came to 7 bases. ViraFEST assay sequencing came after antigen-specific CD4+ T cells were expanded with viral peptide pools. Following an approximately ten-day culture, CD4+ T cells were purified. The study found no prior SARS-CoV-2 infection in the vaccine recipients, who tested negative for nucleocapsid antibodies. Cultivation was performed at 1.5 million to 2 million PBMC per well with 10 IU/ml IL-2 and roughly 9.9 ug/ml peptides added.

The sample consisted of CD4+ T cells from PBMCs cultured with HCoV-NL63 spike peptides, taken before COVID-19 vaccination. This clonotype originated in a human donor who received a COVID-19 vaccine. The chain links TRBV7-8 to TRBJ2-3, with unresolved D. The CDR3 nucleotides read TGTGCCAGCAGCGGGCGGTCAGATACGCAGTATTTT. Translation gives CASSGRSDTQYF. The full variable domain, rest sourced from reference TRBV7-8 and TRBJ2-3, is GAGVSQSPRYKVAKRGQDVALRCDPISGHVSLFWYQQALGQGPEFLTYFQNEAQLDKSGLPSDRFFAERPEGSVSTLKIQRTQQEDSAVYLCASSGRSDTQYFGPGTRLTVL.